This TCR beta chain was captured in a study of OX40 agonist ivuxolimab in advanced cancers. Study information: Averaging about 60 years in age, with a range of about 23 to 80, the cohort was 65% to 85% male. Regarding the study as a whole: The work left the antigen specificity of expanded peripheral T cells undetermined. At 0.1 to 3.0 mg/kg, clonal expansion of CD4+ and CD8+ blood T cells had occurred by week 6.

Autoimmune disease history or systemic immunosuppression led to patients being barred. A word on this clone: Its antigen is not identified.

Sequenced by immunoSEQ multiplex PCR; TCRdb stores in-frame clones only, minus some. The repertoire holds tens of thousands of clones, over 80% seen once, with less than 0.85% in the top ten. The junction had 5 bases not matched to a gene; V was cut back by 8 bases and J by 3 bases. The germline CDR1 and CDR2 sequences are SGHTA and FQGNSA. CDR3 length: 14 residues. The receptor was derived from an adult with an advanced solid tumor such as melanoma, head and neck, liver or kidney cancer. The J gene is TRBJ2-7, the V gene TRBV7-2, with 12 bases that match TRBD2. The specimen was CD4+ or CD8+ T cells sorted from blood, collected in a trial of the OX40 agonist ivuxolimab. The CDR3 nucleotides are TGTGCCAGCGGACTAGCGGGGCTCAACTACGAGCAGTACTTC. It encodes CASGLAGLNYEQYF.